The subject of this entry is one T cell receptor beta chain. Its antigen is not known. A sample-barcoded 5' primer and a J-beta primer mix were used in a second PCR of roughly 6 to 11 cycles. A template-switch adaptor that had 12 random nucleotides put a tag on each cDNA molecule. CDR3-containing paired-end reads numbering at least 2.5 million came from each sample. TCRdb re-derived calls from the 5' RACE reads in MiXCR, one entry per CDR3 protein. The sample carries about 1.8 million distinct CDR3 sequences, around 48% recorded once. Trimming took off 9 bases at V and 0 bases at J, with 13 bases between the two ends. The CDR3 consists of 14 residues. CDR1 is MNHEY and CDR2 is SMNVEV in the germline V gene (reference sequence). This sample is part of a study of blood T cells in healthy people across ages. Study observations and caveats: Per million T cells, TCR beta diversity dropped about linearly as age rose. Comparison with aged donors showed that long-lived donors had more naive CD4+ cells and higher diversity.

Specimen: blood. The V gene is TRBV27, the J gene TRBJ2-3, with D perhaps given as TRBD1 or TRBD2 (5 bases each). This TCR was sampled from a woman aged 40-49 years in good health. The CDR3 loop is CASWGPASTDTQYF. CDR3 coding DNA: TGTGCCAGTTGGGGACCAGCTAGCACAGATACGCAGTATTTT.